The next 25 T cell receptor beta chains were all read from a single sample in a study of human T cells and chemical hapten exposure. TCRdb analysed the RACE reads with MiXCR anew, one entry per CDR3 protein. The sample lists around 340,000 distinct CDR3 sequences, around 7% occurring once. Time point denoted: patch test 1, 2 weeks after DPC sensitization. As to treatment: therapeutic diphenylcyclopropenone sensitization with weekly scalp DPC. The specimen comprised whole blood, sampled in connection with sensitization to the hapten diphenylcyclopropenone (DPC). The receptors stem from a woman aged 18-30 years with alopecia areata. Some clones in this sample may be carry-over from other donors' samples.

This clonotype was seen repeatedly, ten times or more. The chain employs TRBV5-1 and TRBJ2-7; D ambiguous. Trimming removed 5 bases from V and 0 bases from J, with 15 bases in between. The V gene's germline CDR1 is SGHRS and CDR2 YFSETQ. The CDR3 runs to 15 residues. This CDR3 is CASRLRTVSSYEQYF. CDR3 nucleotides: TGCGCCAGCAGGCTCCGGACGGTGAGCTCCTACGAGCAGTACTTC.

There are many counts of this clonotype. The CDR3 sequence is CASSPAKFDTQYF. CDR3 nucleotides: TGTGCCAGCTCACCAGCAAAGTTCGATACGCAGTATTTT. The chain couples TRBV18 to TRBJ2-3, with unresolved D. CDR3 length: 13 residues. Trimming stripped 2 bases from V and 6 bases from J, with 9 bases between. The germline V gene encodes CDR1 KGHSH and CDR2 LQKENI.

The V call is TRBV7-9, the J call TRBJ2-6; D is unresolved. In germline, CDR1 is SEHNR, CDR2 FQNEAQ (reference sequence). V was shortened by 5 bases and J by 7 bases, with 6 bases between the two germline ends. The CDR3 loop spans 12 amino acids. CDR3 bases: TGTGCCAGCAGCCCACTAGCCAACGTCCTGACTTTC. Translation gives CASSPLANVLTF.

This clonotype was observed at least ten times. This chain connects TRBV24-1 to TRBJ2-1; tentative D call: TRBD1 (5 bases). Germline V gene lookup returns CDR1 KGHDR and CDR2 SFDVKD. CDR3 length: 14 residues. The V end was cut by 9 bases, the J end by 5 bases, with 16 bases between. The CDR3 is CATGSGARDNEQFF. The CDR3 region has the DNA TGTGCCACCGGTAGTGGGGCCAGGGACAATGAGCAGTTCTTC.

This clonotype was recorded a few times. The chain is built from TRBV19 and TRBJ2-2; D is possibly TRBD2 (5 bases). The V and J ends lost 7 bases and 7 bases respectively, with 16 bases between them. There are 14 residues in the CDR3. From germline, CDR1 is LNHDA and CDR2 SQIVND (reference sequence). This CDR3 is CASTGSLGIGELFF. DNA for the CDR3: TGTGCCAGTACGGGGTCGCTCGGGATCGGGGAGCTGTTTTTT.

The rearrangement links TRBV7-2 to TRBJ2-3; perhaps TRBD2 as D (5 bases). In germline, CDR1 is SGHTA, CDR2 FQGNSA. The CDR3 runs to 16 residues. V was trimmed by 1 base and J by 0 bases, leaving 11 bases between them. CDR3 nucleotide sequence: TGTGCCAGCAGCTTAGACGGGCGAGGGAGCACAGATACGCAGTATTTT. It specifies CASSLDGRGSTDTQYF.

The chain combines TRBV7-2 with TRBJ1-2; possible D gene TRBD1, 6 bases. V lost 6 bases and J lost 6, with 14 bases in between. The CDR3 totals 13 residues. In germline, CDR1 is SGHTA, CDR2 FQGNSA. In DNA form, the CDR3 reads TGTGCCAGCAGGCTCACAGGGTGGGATGGCTACACCTTC. Translated: CASRLTGWDGYTF.

This clonotype was recorded a few times. The chain carries TRBV29-1 and TRBJ2-7; 7 positions agree with TRBD1. The CDR3 extends over 12 amino acids. The junction had 3 bases not matched to a gene; V was cut back by 6 bases and J by 1 base. Germline CDR1 reads SQVTM; CDR2 reads ANQGSEA. The CDR3 loop is CSVSQGSYEQYF. For the CDR3, the DNA is TGCAGCGTATCACAGGGGTCCTACGAGCAGTACTTC.

The V call is TRBV5-1, the J call TRBJ2-7; the D gene is possibly TRBD1 (5 bases). The CDR3 covers 14 residues. Germline V gene data show CDR1 as SGHRS and CDR2 as YFSETQ. The germline V and J ends were trimmed by 4 bases and 7 bases, with 18 bases remaining between them. The CDR3 is CASSPWTLKPEQYF. The DNA of the CDR3 is TGCGCCAGCAGCCCCTGGACACTGAAACCAGAGCAGTACTTC.

The CDR3: CATSPLLAEGYNEQFF. The CDR3 bases are TGTGCCACCAGTCCCCTTTTGGCCGAAGGGTACAATGAGCAGTTCTTC. The V call is TRBV24-1, the J call TRBJ2-1, with D hard to call. V lost 6 bases to trimming and J lost 4 bases, with 18 bases between them. CDR1 is KGHDR and CDR2 is SFDVKD in the germline V gene. There are 16 residues in the CDR3.

At least ten counts were recorded for this clonotype. The chain recombines TRBV27 with TRBJ2-1; D unclear. Trimming took 6 bases from V and 0 from J, leaving 15 bases between them. CDR1 and CDR2 from the germline V gene are MNHEY and SMNVEV (reference sequence). The CDR3 sequence is 16 residues long. The CDR3: CASRRPTIRSYNEQFF. The CDR3 region has the DNA TGTGCCAGCAGACGGCCGACCATCCGCTCCTACAATGAGCAGTTCTTC.

At least ten counts were recorded for this clonotype. J is TRBJ1-2 and V is TRBV12-3 or TRBV12-4; 7 positions match TRBD1. This CDR3 is 14 amino acids long. J lost 5 bases, V lost 3 bases, and 6 bases had no gene match. The DNA of the CDR3 is TGTGCCAGCAGTTTGATGGACAGGATTTATGGCTACACCTTC. As protein: CASSLMDRIYGYTF.

A few counts support this clonotype. The V call is TRBV12-5, the J call TRBJ2-5; 8 nucleotides align to TRBD2. Germline V lookup: CDR1 LGHNT, CDR2 FRNRAP. With V trimmed by 3 bases and J by 5 bases, 2 bases remained unmatched. The CDR3 length is 13 residues. The CDR3 nucleotides read TGTGCTAGTGGTTTCGGGGGGGTGGAGACCCAGTACTTC. Its translation is CASGFGGVETQYF. The full variable domain, with the rest looked up from reference TRBV12-5 and TRBJ2-5, is DARVTQTPRHKVTEMGQEVTMRCQPILGHNTVFWYRQTMMQGLELLAYFRNRAPLDDSGMPKDRFSAEMPDATLATLKIQPSEPRDSAVYFCASGFGGVETQYFGPGTRLLVL.

Ten or more counts support this clonotype. The CDR3 spells CSARAGGPYNEQFF. CDR3 DNA: TGCAGCGCGAGAGCGGGGGGGCCGTACAATGAGCAGTTCTTC. The chain recombines TRBV29-1 with TRBJ2-1; TRBD2 aligns across 10 bases. With V trimmed by 7 bases and J by 4 bases, 7 bases remained unmatched. The CDR3 loop spans 14 amino acids. The germline CDR1 and CDR2 sequences are SQVTM and ANQGSEA.

The CDR3 region is CASSEDARGTIYF. The CDR3 nucleotides are TGTGCCAGCAGCGAGGACGCCCGAGGCACCATATATTTT. The V and J genes are TRBV9 and TRBJ1-3; D gene uncertain. The germline V gene encodes CDR1 SGDLS and CDR2 YYNGEE. V lost 3 bases, J lost 9 bases, and 13 bases lay in between. The CDR3 runs to 13 residues.

This chain links TRBV6-2 or TRBV6-3 with TRBJ2-3; 8 bases match TRBD2. V lost 6 bases and J lost 3; bases outside the gene matches: 5. The CDR3 has 14 amino acids. Looked up from germline, CDR1 is MNHEY and CDR2 is SVGEGT. In DNA form, the CDR3 reads TGTGCCAGCAGGGGACTAGGAGGAACAGATACGCAGTATTTT. Translated: CASRGLGGTDTQYF.

The table lists this clonotype with a few counts. The rearrangement joins TRBV6-5 to TRBJ1-2; D gene uncertain. The germline V gene encodes CDR1 MNHEY and CDR2 SVGAGI. There are 14 residues in the CDR3. Between the trimmed V and J ends, which lost 4 bases and 0 bases, there was a span of 9 bases. The CDR3 spells CASSSHTPNYGYTF. CDR3 in DNA: TGTGCCAGCAGTTCCCACACGCCTAACTATGGCTACACCTTC.

This rearrangement joins TRBV4-2 to TRBJ2-1, with TRBD2 identical over 9 bases. The V gene end was trimmed by 4 bases and the J gene end by 7 bases; junction bases not matched to a gene: 8. This CDR3 is 15 amino acids long. Germline values: CDR1 LGHNA, CDR2 YNFKEQ. CDR3 DNA: TGTGCCAGCAGCCCTGGGGGACTAGCAGGAAATGAGCAGTTCTTC. It codes for CASSPGGLAGNEQFF.

This clonotype was recorded many times. The rearrangement joins TRBV2 to TRBJ2-7; D is unresolved. V was pared by 2 bases and J by 3 bases, with 2 bases between. The CDR3 contains 11 residues. The germline CDR1 and CDR2 sequences are SNHLY and FYNNEI. The CDR3 here is CASSELYEQYF. CDR3 in DNA: TGTGCCAGCAGTGAACTCTACGAGCAGTACTTC.

This clonotype occurred a few times. The chain is built from TRBV6-2 or TRBV6-3 and TRBJ2-7; 12 bases align to TRBD2. This CDR3 has 17 amino acids. The germline V gene encodes CDR1 MNHEY and CDR2 SVGEGT. V was clipped by 0 bases and J by 4 bases; unmatched bases: 7. DNA of the CDR3: TGTGCCAGCAGTTACTCGATGCCGCTAGCGGGGGGGTACGAGCAGTACTTC. It codes for CASSYSMPLAGGYEQYF.

CDR3 bases: TGTGCCAGCAGTGAAAACAGGGATAAGAATAGGGGAACTAATGAAAAACTGTTTTTT. This gives the protein CASSENRDKNRGTNEKLFF. The V and J genes are TRBV6-1 and TRBJ1-4, with D tentatively TRBD1 (6 bases). The ends were cut back, 2 bases at V and 1 base at J, with 20 bases in the middle. The V gene's germline CDR1 is MNHNS and CDR2 SASEGT. The CDR3 totals 19 residues.

The chain is built from TRBV9 and TRBJ2-7, with 7 bases lining up with TRBD2. V lost 0 bases and J lost 4; bases outside the gene matches: 1. The CDR3 runs to 13 residues. CDR1 SGDLS and CDR2 YYNGEE come from the germline V gene. CDR3 protein: CASSVDGGYEQYF. The CDR3 region has the DNA TGTGCCAGCAGCGTAGACGGGGGGTACGAGCAGTACTTC.

This clonotype was detected a few times. The chain combines TRBV20-1 with TRBJ2-3; 8 bases line up with TRBD2. The CDR3 extends over 12 amino acids. V lost 2 bases to trimming and J lost 8 bases; unmatched junction nucleotides: 3. Germline lookup yields CDR1 DFQATT and CDR2 SNEGSKA (reference sequence). The CDR3 sequence is CSARKTSGTQYF. The CDR3 DNA reads TGCAGTGCTAGAAAAACTAGCGGTACGCAGTATTTT.

Ten or more counts support this clonotype. This chain uses TRBV7-3 with TRBJ2-7; 7 bases fit TRBD1. The CDR3 consists of 15 residues. From germline, CDR1 is SGHTA and CDR2 FQGTGA. Trimming cost V 7 bases and J 5 bases; bases outside gene matches: 14. The CDR3 DNA reads as TGTGCCAGCACTTTTCCTGTATGGCAGGGGGACGAGCAGTACTTC. This translates into CASTFPVWQGDEQYF.

The chain uses TRBV21-1 and TRBJ1-1. TRBV21-1 is given as a pseudogene. This CDR3 region has 14 residues. This chain's CDR3 is CASSKATAKTEAFF. CDR3 DNA sequence: TGTGCCAGCAGCAAAGCAACAGCGAAAACTGAAGCTTTCTTT.